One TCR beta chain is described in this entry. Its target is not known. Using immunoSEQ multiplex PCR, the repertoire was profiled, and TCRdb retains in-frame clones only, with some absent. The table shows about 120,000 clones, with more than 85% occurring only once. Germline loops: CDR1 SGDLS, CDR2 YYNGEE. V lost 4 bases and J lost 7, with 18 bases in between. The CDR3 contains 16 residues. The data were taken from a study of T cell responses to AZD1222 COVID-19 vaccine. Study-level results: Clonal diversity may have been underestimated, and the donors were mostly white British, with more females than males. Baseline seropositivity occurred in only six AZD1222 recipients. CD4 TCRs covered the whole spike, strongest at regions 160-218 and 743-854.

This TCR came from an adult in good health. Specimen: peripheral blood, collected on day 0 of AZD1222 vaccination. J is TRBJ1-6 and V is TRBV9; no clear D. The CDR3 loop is CASSPRAGLSNSPLHF. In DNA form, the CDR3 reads TGTGCCAGCAGCCCCCGGGCGGGGTTATCGAATTCACCCCTCCACTTT.